Below are 22 T cell receptor beta chains sequenced from a single sample in a study of response to subunit inactivated influenza vaccine. TCRdb redid the calling of the RT-PCR reads with MiXCR, one entry per CDR3 protein. The table lists hundreds of thousands of distinct CDR3 sequences, approximately 12% of them singletons. The sequencing here drew on PBMCs from blood, taken on the day of vaccination. The source of these receptors is a man aged 50-59 years who received an inactivated influenza vaccine.

This clonotype has only a few counts. V is TRBV9 and J is TRBJ2-6; D might be TRBD1 or TRBD2, each matching 5 bases. The CDR3 has 15 amino acids. Germline V gene sequence: CDR1 SGDLS, CDR2 YYNGEE. Between the trimmed V and J ends, which lost 0 bases and 1 base, there was a span of 5 bases. CDR3 region: CASSVGGSGANVLTF. CDR3 in DNA: TGTGCCAGCAGCGTAGGGGGGTCTGGGGCCAACGTCCTGACTTTC.

This clonotype has a handful of counts. The chain joins TRBV18 to TRBJ2-2, with TRBD1 as a possible D gene (6 bases). Trimming removed 1 base at V and 5 bases at J, with 14 bases between. CDR3 length equals 16 residues. Germline CDR1 and CDR2: KGHSH and LQKENI. The CDR3 sequence is CASSPLGTRGTGELFF. The CDR3 DNA reads as TGTGCCAGCTCACCACTTGGGACACGAGGGACCGGGGAGCTGTTTTTT.

There are a few counts of this clonotype. V and J are TRBV3-1 and TRBJ2-2; tentative D call: TRBD2 (6 bases). The CDR3 totals 15 residues. Germline assignment: CDR1 LGHDT and CDR2 YNNKEL (reference sequence). V lost 1 base, J lost 7 bases, and 13 bases lay in between. The CDR3: CASSQGGQGGGELFF. The CDR3, as DNA: TGTGCCAGCAGCCAAGGCGGCCAGGGAGGCGGGGAGCTGTTTTTT.

This clonotype has ten or more counts. V is TRBV14 and J is TRBJ1-1; 7 bases are a match to TRBD1. J lost 11 bases, V lost 0 bases, and 6 bases had no gene match. Germline CDR1 reads SGHDN; CDR2 reads FVKESK. This CDR3 region has 13 residues. As DNA, the CDR3 is TGTGCCAGCAGCCAAGATCTAGGGGGCAGGGCTTTCTTT. Translating it yields CASSQDLGGRAFF.

A few counts support this clonotype. The J gene is TRBJ2-7, the V gene TRBV6-2 or TRBV6-3; no clear D. V shed 2 bases and J shed 1 base, with 6 bases lying between them. Germline CDR1 MNHEY, CDR2 SVGEGT. This CDR3 has 13 amino acids. CDR3 region: CASSYVGSYEQYF. The DNA for the CDR3 is TGTGCCAGCAGTTACGTTGGGTCCTACGAGCAGTACTTC.

This clonotype has only a few counts. The chain links TRBV7-3 to TRBJ2-3; TRBD2 might be the D (7 bases). V lost 4 bases and J lost 2, with 19 bases in between. The CDR3 contains 17 residues. CDR1 and CDR2 from the germline V gene are SGHTA and FQGTGA. CDR3 residues: CASSSEGGLRSTDTQYF. DNA for the CDR3: TGTGCCAGCAGCTCAGAGGGGGGGTTGAGGTCCACAGATACGCAGTATTTT.

The chain recombines TRBV5-1 with TRBJ1-6; D remains ambiguous. CDR3 size: 14 residues. In germline, CDR1 is SGHRS, CDR2 YFSETQ. The V and J ends lost 5 bases and 0 bases respectively, with 6 bases between them. In DNA, the CDR3 is TGCGCCAGCAGGGTCAGCTCCTATAATTCACCCCTCCACTTT. This gives the protein CASRVSSYNSPLHF.

About this clonotype: Germline and junction disagree at one end, which may indicate a read error. The chain has TRBV20-1 and TRBJ2-7; the match to TRBD2 covers 8 bases. This CDR3 is built from 15 residues. The V gene's germline CDR1 is DFQATT and CDR2 SNEGSKA (reference sequence). The CDR3 region is CCARSTVAGTYEQYF. The DNA of the CDR3 is TGCTGTGCTAGAAGTACAGTAGCGGGAACCTACGAGCAGTACTTC.

The chain is built from TRBV29-1 and TRBJ2-1; unclear D gene. V was cut by 7 bases and J by 3 bases, with 7 bases left in between. Germline loops: CDR1 SQVTM, CDR2 ANQGSEA. The CDR3 length is 11 residues. The CDR3 DNA sequence: TGCAGCGCCTTCGGCTACAATGAGCAGTTCTTC. Translating gives CSAFGYNEQFF.

This clonotype showed up many times. This chain links TRBV6-5 with TRBJ1-6; no clear D. This CDR3 spans 14 amino acids. V dropped 0 bases and J dropped 8 bases, with 8 bases sitting between them. Germline CDR1 and CDR2: MNHEY and SVGAGI. The CDR3 sequence is CASSYSGLDSPLHF. The DNA for the CDR3 is TGTGCCAGCAGTTACTCCGGCCTAGATTCACCCCTCCACTTT.

This clonotype was seen more than once but under ten times. The rearrangement joins TRBV27 to TRBJ2-4; D may be TRBD1 (6 bases). Deletions cut 2 bases from V and 3 bases from J, with 17 bases between. CDR1 and CDR2 (germline): MNHEY, SMNVEV (reference sequence). This CDR3 region has 17 residues. CDR3 residues: CASSLLGGAGRKNIQYF. DNA of the CDR3: TGTGCCAGCAGTTTACTTGGGGGCGCCGGACGCAAAAACATTCAGTACTTC.

This clonotype appeared a few times. The CDR3 here is CASSLDGSNSPLHF. In DNA, the CDR3 is TGCGCCAGCAGCCTGGACGGCTCTAATTCACCCCTCCACTTT. The genes are TRBV5-1 and TRBJ1-6; no clear D gene. V shed 4 bases and J shed 6 bases, with 11 bases lying between them. This CDR3 is built from 14 residues. Germline loops: CDR1 SGHRS, CDR2 YFSETQ.

This clonotype was seen only a few times. The V and J genes are TRBV20-1 and TRBJ1-2; the D gene is possibly TRBD1 (6 bases). V lost 6 bases and J 0 bases, leaving 14 bases between the germline ends. This CDR3 region has 14 residues. Germline-derived CDR1 and CDR2 are DFQATT and SNEGSKA (reference sequence). The CDR3 nucleotides are TGCAGTGCCCACGGGGACACAGCTAACTATGGCTACACCTTC. Protein: CSAHGDTANYGYTF.

The gene calls are TRBV12-3 or TRBV12-4 and TRBJ2-1; D may be TRBD1 (5 bases). V was cut by 3 bases and J by 0 bases, with 12 bases left in between. CDR3 length: 16 amino acids. In nucleotides, the CDR3 is TGTGCCAGCAGTTTCTCAGGGTCTAGCTCCTACAATGAGCAGTTCTTC. It is translated as CASSFSGSSSYNEQFF.

The CDR3 DNA sequence: TGTGCCACCAATACTCCTGGGGCCAACGTCCTGACTTTC. Protein sequence: CATNTPGANVLTF. The V gene is TRBV25-1, the J gene TRBJ2-6, with no clear D. Trimming stripped 10 bases from V and 2 bases from J, with 9 bases between. The CDR3 length is 13 residues. The germline V gene has CDR1 MGHDK and CDR2 SYGVNS.

This clonotype has a handful of counts. This chain connects TRBV14 to TRBJ2-4; 7 nucleotides match TRBD1. Germline loops: CDR1 SGHDN, CDR2 FVKESK. The CDR3 spans 17 residues. Germline trimming cut 7 bases from V and 0 bases from J; bases unmatched to any gene: 12. The CDR3 sequence is CASNLQGRGLAKNIQYF. In nucleotides, the CDR3 is TGTGCCAGCAATTTACAGGGGAGAGGTCTAGCCAAAAACATTCAGTACTTC.

At least ten counts were recorded for this clonotype. V usage is TRBV7-9 and J usage is TRBJ1-4; D remains unclear. There are 16 residues in the CDR3. Germline V gives CDR1 SEHNR, CDR2 FQNEAQ (reference sequence). Trimming took 5 bases from V and 8 from J, leaving 21 bases between them. DNA for the CDR3: TGTGCCAGCAGCCCCCAGGAGGTCAGGTTGAAAGAAAAACTGTTTTTT. Residues: CASSPQEVRLKEKLFF.

This clonotype appeared once. This rearrangement joins TRBV20-1 to TRBJ2-2; D gene ambiguous. This CDR3 has 12 amino acids. Germline CDR1 and CDR2: DFQATT and SNEGSKA (reference sequence). Trimming took 6 bases from V and 7 from J, leaving 12 bases between them. The CDR3 spells CSASQSGGELFF. CDR3 bases: TGCAGTGCCAGCCAGTCTGGCGGGGAGCTGTTTTTT.

This clonotype has a handful of counts. V is TRBV12-3 or TRBV12-4 and J is TRBJ2-3; D is uncertain. There are 11 residues in the CDR3. The ends were cut back, 8 bases at V and 4 bases at J, with 7 bases in the middle. Written as DNA, the CDR3 is TGTGCCAGCGTACTGGCAGATACGCAGTATTTT. It encodes CASVLADTQYF.

The sample holds many counts of this clonotype. The gene calls are TRBV12-3 or TRBV12-4 and TRBJ1-2, with 9 bases identical to TRBD1. The CDR3 consists of 15 residues. V lost 3 bases and J lost 6; bases outside the gene matches: 8. The chain's CDR3 is CASSLVQGARDGYTF. The DNA of the CDR3 is TGTGCCAGCAGTTTGGTACAGGGGGCTCGAGATGGCTACACCTTC.

This clonotype was detected a few times. The V call is TRBV28, the J call TRBJ1-2; the D gene is possibly TRBD1 (6 bases). Germline V gene lookup returns CDR1 MDHEN and CDR2 SYDVKM. The CDR3 extends over 13 amino acids. Trimming stripped 5 bases from V and 6 bases from J, with 13 bases between. In DNA, the CDR3 is TGTGCCAGCAGTCCCACCCAGGGGAATGGCTACACCTTC. It translates to CASSPTQGNGYTF.

This clonotype was detected ten times or more. V is TRBV11-2 and J is TRBJ2-6; 8 bases agree with TRBD1. Germline CDR1 reads SGHAT; CDR2 reads FQNNGV. This CDR3 is 18 amino acids long. V was clipped by 4 bases and J by 0 bases; unmatched bases: 8. The CDR3 is CASSSGTGVSSGANVLTF. CDR3 nucleotide sequence: TGTGCCAGCAGCTCCGGGACAGGAGTAAGCTCTGGGGCCAACGTCCTGACTTTC.